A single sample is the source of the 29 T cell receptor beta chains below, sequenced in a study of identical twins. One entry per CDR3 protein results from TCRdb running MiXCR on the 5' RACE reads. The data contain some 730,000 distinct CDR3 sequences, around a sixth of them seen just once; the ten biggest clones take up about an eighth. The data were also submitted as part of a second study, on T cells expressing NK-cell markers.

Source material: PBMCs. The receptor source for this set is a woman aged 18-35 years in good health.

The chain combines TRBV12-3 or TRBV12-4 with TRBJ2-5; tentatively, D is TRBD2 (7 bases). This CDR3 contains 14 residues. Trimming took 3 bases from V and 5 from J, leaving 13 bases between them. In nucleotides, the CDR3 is TGTGCCAGCAGTTTTGGCGGGGGCGTGGAGACCCAGTACTTC. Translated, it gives CASSFGGGVETQYF.

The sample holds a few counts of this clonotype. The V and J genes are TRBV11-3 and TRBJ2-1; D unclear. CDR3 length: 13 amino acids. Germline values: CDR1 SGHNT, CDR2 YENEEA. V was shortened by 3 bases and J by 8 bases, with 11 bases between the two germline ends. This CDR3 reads CASSFTGKDEQFF. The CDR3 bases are TGTGCCAGCAGCTTTACGGGTAAGGATGAGCAGTTCTTC.

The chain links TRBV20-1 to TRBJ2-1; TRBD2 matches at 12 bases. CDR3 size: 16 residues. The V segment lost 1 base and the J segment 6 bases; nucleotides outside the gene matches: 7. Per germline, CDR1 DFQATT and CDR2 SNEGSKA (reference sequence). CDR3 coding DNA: TGCAGTGCTAGAGCTCCGACTAGCGGGGGCCGCAATGAGCAGTTCTTC. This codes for CSARAPTSGGRNEQFF.

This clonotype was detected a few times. The CDR3 protein is CASSWGGQPSYEQYF. CDR3 in DNA: TGCGCCAGCAGCTGGGGGGGACAGCCGTCCTACGAGCAGTACTTC. The rearrangement uses TRBV4-3 and TRBJ2-7, with D perhaps assigned TRBD1 or TRBD2 (7 bases each). V was cut by 5 bases and J by 1 base, with 15 bases left in between. The V gene's germline CDR1 is LGHNA and CDR2 YSLEER. CDR3 length: 15 amino acids.

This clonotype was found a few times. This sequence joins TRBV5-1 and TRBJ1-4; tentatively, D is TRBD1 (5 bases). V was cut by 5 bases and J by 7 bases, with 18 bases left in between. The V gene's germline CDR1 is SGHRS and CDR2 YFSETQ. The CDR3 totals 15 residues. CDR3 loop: CASSFGGTNGEKLFF. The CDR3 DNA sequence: TGCGCCAGCAGTTTCGGGGGGACTAACGGTGAAAAACTGTTTTTT.

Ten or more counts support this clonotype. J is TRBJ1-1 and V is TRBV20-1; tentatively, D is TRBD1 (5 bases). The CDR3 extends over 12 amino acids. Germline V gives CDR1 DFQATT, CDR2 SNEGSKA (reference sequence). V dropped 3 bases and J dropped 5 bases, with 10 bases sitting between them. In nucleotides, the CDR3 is TGCAGTGCTAGTATGGGGGAGACTGAAGCTTTCTTT. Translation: CSASMGETEAFF.

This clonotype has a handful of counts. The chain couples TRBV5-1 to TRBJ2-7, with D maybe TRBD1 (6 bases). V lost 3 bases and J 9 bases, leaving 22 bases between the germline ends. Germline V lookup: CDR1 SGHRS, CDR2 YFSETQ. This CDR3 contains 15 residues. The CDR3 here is CASSSALGQMRGQYF. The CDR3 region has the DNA TGCGCCAGCAGCTCGGCCCTTGGACAGATGCGCGGGCAGTACTTC.

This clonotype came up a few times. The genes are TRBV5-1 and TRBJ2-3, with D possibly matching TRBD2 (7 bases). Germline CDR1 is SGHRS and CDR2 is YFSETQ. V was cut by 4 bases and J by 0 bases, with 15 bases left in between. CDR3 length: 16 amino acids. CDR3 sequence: CASSGGASSSTDTQYF. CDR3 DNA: TGCGCCAGCAGCGGGGGGGCGTCGTCTAGCACAGATACGCAGTATTTT.

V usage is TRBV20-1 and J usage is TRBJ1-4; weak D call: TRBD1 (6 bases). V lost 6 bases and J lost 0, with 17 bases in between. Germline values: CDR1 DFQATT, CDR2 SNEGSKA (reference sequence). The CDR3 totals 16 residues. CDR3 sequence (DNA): TGCAGTGCCTCCTCTCCGGGACACACAACTAATGAAAAACTGTTTTTT. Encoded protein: CSASSPGHTTNEKLFF.

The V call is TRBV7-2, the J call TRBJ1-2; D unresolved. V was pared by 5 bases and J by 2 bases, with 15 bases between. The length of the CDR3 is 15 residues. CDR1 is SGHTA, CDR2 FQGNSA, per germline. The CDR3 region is CASSGGRIINYGYTF. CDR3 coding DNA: TGTGCCAGCAGCGGAGGACGGATAATAAACTATGGCTACACCTTC.

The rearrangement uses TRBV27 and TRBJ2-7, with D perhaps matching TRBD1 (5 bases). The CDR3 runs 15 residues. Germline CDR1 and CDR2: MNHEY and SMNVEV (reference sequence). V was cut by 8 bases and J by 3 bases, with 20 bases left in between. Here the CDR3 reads CASRLTLGQYYEQYF. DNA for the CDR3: TGTGCCAGCCGACTCACTCTCGGACAATACTACGAGCAGTACTTC.

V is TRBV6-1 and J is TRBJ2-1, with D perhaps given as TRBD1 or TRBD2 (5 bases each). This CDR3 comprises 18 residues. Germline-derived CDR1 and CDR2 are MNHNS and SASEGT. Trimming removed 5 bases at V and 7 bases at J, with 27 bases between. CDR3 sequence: CASSRGYRTSIRSNEQFF. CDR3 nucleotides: TGTGCCAGCAGTAGGGGATACAGGACTTCCATCCGTAGTAATGAGCAGTTCTTC.

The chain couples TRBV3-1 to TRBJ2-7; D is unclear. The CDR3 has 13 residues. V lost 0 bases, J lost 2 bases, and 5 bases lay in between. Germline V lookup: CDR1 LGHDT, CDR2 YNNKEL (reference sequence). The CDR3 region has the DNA TGTGCCAGCAGCCAAGAAGGACCCTACGAGCAGTACTTC. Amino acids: CASSQEGPYEQYF.

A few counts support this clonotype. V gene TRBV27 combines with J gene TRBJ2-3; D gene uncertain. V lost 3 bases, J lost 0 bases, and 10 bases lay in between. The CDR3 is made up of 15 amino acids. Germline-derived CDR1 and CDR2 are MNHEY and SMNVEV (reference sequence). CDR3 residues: CASSFDYGSTDTQYF. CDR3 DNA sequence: TGTGCCAGCAGTTTTGATTATGGGAGCACAGATACGCAGTATTTT.

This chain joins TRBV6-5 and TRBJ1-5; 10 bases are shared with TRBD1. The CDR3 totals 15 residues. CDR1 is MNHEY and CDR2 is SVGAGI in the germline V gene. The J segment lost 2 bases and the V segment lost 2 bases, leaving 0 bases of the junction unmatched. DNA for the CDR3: TGTGCCAGCAGTTACGGGACAGGGGGCAATCAGCCCCAGCATTTT. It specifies CASSYGTGGNQPQHF.

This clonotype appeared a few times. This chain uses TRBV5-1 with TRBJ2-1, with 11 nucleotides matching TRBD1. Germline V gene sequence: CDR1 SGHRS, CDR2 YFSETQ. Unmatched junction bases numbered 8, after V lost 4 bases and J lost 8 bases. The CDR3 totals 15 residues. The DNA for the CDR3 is TGCGCCAGCAGCGCCGGGACAGGGGGTCCGGATGAGCAGTTCTTC. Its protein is CASSAGTGGPDEQFF.

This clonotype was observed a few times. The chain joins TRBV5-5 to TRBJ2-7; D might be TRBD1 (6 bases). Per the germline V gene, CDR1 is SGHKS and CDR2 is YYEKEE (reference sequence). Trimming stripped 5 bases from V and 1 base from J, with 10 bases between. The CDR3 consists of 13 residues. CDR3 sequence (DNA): TGTGCCAGCAGGCCCGGACAGTCCTACGAGCAGTACTTC. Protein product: CASRPGQSYEQYF.

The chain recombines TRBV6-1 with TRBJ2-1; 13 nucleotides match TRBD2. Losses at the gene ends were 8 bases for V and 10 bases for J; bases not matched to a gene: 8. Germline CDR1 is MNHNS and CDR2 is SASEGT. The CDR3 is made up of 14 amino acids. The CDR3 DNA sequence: TGTGCCAGCGTCCGGACTAGCGGGAGTTTAGAGCAGTTCTTC. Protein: CASVRTSGSLEQFF.

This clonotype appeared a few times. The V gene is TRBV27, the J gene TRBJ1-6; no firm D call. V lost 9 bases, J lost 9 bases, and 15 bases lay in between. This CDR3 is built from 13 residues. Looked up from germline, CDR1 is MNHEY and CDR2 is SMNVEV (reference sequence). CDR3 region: CASGGGVRSPLHF. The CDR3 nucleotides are TGTGCCAGTGGTGGAGGAGTACGTTCACCCCTCCACTTT.

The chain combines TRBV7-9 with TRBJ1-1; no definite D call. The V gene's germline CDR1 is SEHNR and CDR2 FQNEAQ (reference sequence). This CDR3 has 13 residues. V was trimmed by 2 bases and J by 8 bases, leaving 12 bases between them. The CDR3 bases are TGTGCCAGCAGCTTAAAGTCGACGGGAGAAGCTTTCTTT. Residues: CASSLKSTGEAFF. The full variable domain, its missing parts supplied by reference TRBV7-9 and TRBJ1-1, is DTGVSQNPRHKITKRGQNVTFRCDPISEHNRLYWYRQTLGQGPEFLTYFQNEAQLEKSRLLSDRFSAERPKGSFSTLEIQRTEQGDSAMYLCASSLKSTGEAFFGQGTRLTVV.

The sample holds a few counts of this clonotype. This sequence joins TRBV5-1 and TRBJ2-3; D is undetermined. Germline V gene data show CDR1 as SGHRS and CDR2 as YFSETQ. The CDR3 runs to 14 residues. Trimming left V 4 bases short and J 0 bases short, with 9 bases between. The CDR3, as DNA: TGCGCCAGCAGCGATGGCCCTAGCACAGATACGCAGTATTTT. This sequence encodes CASSDGPSTDTQYF. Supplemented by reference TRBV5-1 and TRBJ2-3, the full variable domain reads KAGVTQTPRYLIKTRGQQVTLSCSPISGHRSVSWYQQTPGQGLQFLFEYFSETQRNKGNFPGRFSGRQFSNSRSEMNVSTLELGDSALYLCASSDGPSTDTQYFGPGTRLTVL.

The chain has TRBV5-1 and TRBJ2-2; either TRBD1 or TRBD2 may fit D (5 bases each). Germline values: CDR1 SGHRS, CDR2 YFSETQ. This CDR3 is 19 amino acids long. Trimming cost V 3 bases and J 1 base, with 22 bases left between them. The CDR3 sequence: CASSSWDGTTALNTGELFF. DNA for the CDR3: TGCGCCAGCAGCTCGTGGGACGGCACCACGGCACTGAACACCGGGGAGCTGTTTTTT.

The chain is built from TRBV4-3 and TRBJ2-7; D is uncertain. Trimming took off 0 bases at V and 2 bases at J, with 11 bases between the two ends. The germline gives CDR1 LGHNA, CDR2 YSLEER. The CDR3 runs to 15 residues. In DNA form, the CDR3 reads TGCGCCAGCAGCCAAGAATTTTCCGGAACCTACGAGCAGTACTTC. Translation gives CASSQEFSGTYEQYF.

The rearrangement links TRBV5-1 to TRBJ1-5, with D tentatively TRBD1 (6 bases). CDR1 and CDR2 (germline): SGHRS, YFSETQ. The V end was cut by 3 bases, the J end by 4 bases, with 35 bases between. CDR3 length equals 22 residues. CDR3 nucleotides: TGCGCCAGCAGCTGCAAAGAAAGGGGACACCGGGGGATTGTGTCGGTTAATCAGCCCCAGCATTTT. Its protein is CASSCKERGHRGIVSVNQPQHF.

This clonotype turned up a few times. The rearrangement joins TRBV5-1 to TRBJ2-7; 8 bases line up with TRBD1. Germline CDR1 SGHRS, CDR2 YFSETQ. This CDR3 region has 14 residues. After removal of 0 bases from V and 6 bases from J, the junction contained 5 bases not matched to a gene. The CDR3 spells CASSLDGTGGEQYF. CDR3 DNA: TGCGCCAGCAGCTTGGACGGGACAGGAGGCGAGCAGTACTTC. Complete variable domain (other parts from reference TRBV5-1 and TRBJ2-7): KAGVTQTPRYLIKTRGQQVTLSCSPISGHRSVSWYQQTPGQGLQFLFEYFSETQRNKGNFPGRFSGRQFSNSRSEMNVSTLELGDSALYLCASSLDGTGGEQYFGPGTRLTVT.

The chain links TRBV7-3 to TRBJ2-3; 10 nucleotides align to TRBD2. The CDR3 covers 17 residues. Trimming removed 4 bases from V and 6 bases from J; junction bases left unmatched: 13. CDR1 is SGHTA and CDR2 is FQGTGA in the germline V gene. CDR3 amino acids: CASSSIAGGEEGDTQYF. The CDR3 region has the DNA TGTGCCAGCAGCTCAATAGCGGGGGGTGAAGAAGGGGATACGCAGTATTTT.

The CDR3 loop reads CASSELVTSGPYEQYF. The CDR3 DNA reads TGTGCCAGCAGTGAGCTTGTGACTAGCGGACCCTACGAGCAGTACTTC. The chain uses TRBV6-2 or TRBV6-3 and TRBJ2-7, with TRBD2 identical over 9 bases. With V trimmed by 5 bases and J by 2 bases, 10 bases remained unmatched. The CDR3 covers 16 residues. Looked up from germline, CDR1 is MNHEY and CDR2 is SVGEGT.

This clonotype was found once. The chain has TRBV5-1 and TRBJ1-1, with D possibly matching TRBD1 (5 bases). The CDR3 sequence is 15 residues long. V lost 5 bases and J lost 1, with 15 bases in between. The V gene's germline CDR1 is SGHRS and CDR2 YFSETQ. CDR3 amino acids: CASRLKGRGNTEAFF. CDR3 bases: TGCGCCAGCAGGCTGAAGGGGAGGGGGAACACTGAAGCTTTCTTT.

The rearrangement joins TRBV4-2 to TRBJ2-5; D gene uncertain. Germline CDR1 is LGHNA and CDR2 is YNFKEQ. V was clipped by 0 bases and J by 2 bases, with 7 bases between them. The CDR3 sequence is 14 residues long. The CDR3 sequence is CASSQEPLQETQYF. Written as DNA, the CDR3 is TGTGCCAGCAGCCAAGAACCCTTACAAGAGACCCAGTACTTC.